This TCR beta chain was sequenced for a study of T cell changes during pregnancy in multiple sclerosis. Produced via immunoSEQ multiplex PCR; TCRdb's table is partial and in-frame only. The sample includes around 69,000 clones, around nine tenths of them seen just once. The length of the CDR3 is 13 residues. The V end was cut by 6 bases, the J end by 5 bases, with 13 bases between. Germline CDR1 and CDR2: MNHEY and SMNVEV (reference sequence). This specimen consisted of CD8+ T cells from peripheral blood mononuclear cells, obtained before pregnancy. The chain combines TRBV27 with TRBJ1-1; a weak D match, TRBD1 (5 bases). The source of this sequence is a female donor with multiple sclerosis, enrolled in a pregnancy study. The CDR3 bases are TGTGCCAGCAGCCCCGACAGAGCGACTGAAGCTTTCTTT. Residues: CASSPDRATEAFF.